This paragraph covers one T cell receptor beta chain sequence. V gave up 6 bases and J gave up 2 bases; unmatched junction bases: 16. The CDR3 length is 17 residues. Germline V CDR1 and CDR2: MNHEY, SMNVEV (reference sequence). On the basis of clinical symptoms, serum thyroxine and TRAb, thyroid ultrasound and orbital computed tomography, diagnoses were made. What was amplified from RNA transcripts were TCR beta CDR3 regions. Primed by the HTBI set, a first-round RT-PCR was run on the TCR CDR3. A single record per CDR3 protein comes from TCRdb applying MiXCR to the multiplex PCR reads. The sample contains about 580,000 distinct CDR3 sequences, about 43% of which appear only once. The sample originates from a study of T cells in Graves' hyperthyroidism and ophthalmopathy.

The chain couples TRBV27 to TRBJ2-7; TRBD1 matches at 7 bases. Sequenced input: peripheral blood or thyroid tissue (not recorded which). This TCR derives from a young woman with Graves' hyperthyroidism. The CDR3 region has the DNA TGTGCCAGCAGCGACGGCCCCCTAGGACAGGCGACCTACGAGCAGTACTTC. This translates into CASSDGPLGQATYEQYF.